This T cell receptor beta chain was sequenced in a study of OX40 agonist ivuxolimab in advanced cancers. Sequenced by immunoSEQ multiplex PCR; TCRdb stores in-frame clones only, minus some. The table records 30,000 to 35,000 clones, around 85% of them present only once. Sequenced here: CD4+ or CD8+ T cells sorted from blood, sampled in a trial of the OX40 agonist ivuxolimab. This sequence originates from an adult with an advanced solid tumor such as melanoma, head and neck, liver or kidney cancer.

CDR3 bases: TGTGCCAGCACCTCCAGGGAGGGAACAGATACGCAGTATTTT. Protein: CASTSREGTDTQYF. This chain joins TRBV6-6 and TRBJ2-3; TRBD2 matches at 7 bases. CDR3 length: 14 residues. The J segment lost 3 bases and the V segment lost 7 bases, leaving 7 bases of the junction unmatched. CDR1 MNHNY and CDR2 SVGAGI come from the germline V gene (reference sequence).